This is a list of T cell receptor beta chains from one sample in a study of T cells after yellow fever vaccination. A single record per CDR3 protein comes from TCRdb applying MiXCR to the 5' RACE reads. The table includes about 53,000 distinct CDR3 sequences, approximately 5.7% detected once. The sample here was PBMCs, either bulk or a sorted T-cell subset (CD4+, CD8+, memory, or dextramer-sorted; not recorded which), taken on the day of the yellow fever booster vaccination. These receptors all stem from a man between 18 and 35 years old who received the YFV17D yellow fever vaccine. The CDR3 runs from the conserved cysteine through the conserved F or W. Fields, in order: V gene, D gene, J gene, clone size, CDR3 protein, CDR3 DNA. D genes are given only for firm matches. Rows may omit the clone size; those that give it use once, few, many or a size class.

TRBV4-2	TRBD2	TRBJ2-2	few	CASSHPLSGGAGELFF	TGTGCCAGCAGCCACCCCCTTAGCGGGGGGGCCGGGGAGCTGTTTTTT
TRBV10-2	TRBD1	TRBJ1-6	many	CASSRTGLDSPLHF	TGCGCCAGCTCGAGGACAGGGTTGGATTCACCCCTCCACTTT
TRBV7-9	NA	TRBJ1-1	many	CASSFRVPEAFF	TGTGCCAGCAGCTTCCGGGTGCCTGAAGCTTTCTTT
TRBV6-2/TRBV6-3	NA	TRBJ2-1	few	CASSLYREDDEQFF	TGTGCCAGCAGCCTTTATCGAGAGGACGATGAGCAGTTCTTC
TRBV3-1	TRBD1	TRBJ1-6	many	CASSHGPGQGATYNSPLHF	TGTGCCAGCAGCCATGGGCCGGGACAGGGGGCGACCTATAATTCACCCCTCCACTTT
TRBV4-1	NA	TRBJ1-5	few	CASSLWRDQPQHF	TGCGCCAGCAGCCTATGGAGAGATCAGCCCCAGCATTTT
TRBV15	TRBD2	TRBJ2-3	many	CATSPGLAGRGFADTQYF	TGTGCCACCAGCCCGGGACTAGCGGGTCGGGGGTTTGCAGATACGCAGTATTTT
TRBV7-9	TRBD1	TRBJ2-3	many	CASSLVLDRATDTQYF	TGTGCCAGCAGCTTAGTATTGGACAGGGCCACAGATACGCAGTATTTT
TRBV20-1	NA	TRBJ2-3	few	CSARVGGGADTQYF	TGCAGTGCTAGAGTAGGTGGGGGGGCCGATACGCAGTATTTT
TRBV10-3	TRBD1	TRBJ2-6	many	CAINNNRGFGANVLTF	TGTGCCATCAACAACAACAGGGGGTTTGGGGCCAACGTCCTGACTTTC
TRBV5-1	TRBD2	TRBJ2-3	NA	CASTRLAGGADTQYF	TGCGCCAGCACCCGGCTAGCGGGGGGTGCAGATACGCAGTATTTT
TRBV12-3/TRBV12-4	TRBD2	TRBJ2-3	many	CASSSGTSGGTTDTQYF	TGTGCCAGCAGTTCCGGGACTAGCGGGGGGACCACAGATACGCAGTATTTT
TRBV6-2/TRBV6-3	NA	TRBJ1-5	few	CASSYAPGWQPQHF	TGTGCCAGCAGTTACGCGCCAGGCTGGCAGCCCCAGCATTTT
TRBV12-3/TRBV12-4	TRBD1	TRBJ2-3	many	CASRMTGVGTDTQYF	TGTGCCAGCAGGATGACAGGGGTGGGCACAGATACGCAGTATTTT
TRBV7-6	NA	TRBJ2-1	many	CASSLEVAESSYNEQFF	TGTGCCAGCAGCTTAGAGGTGGCGGAGAGCTCCTACAATGAGCAGTTCTTC
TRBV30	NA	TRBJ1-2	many	CAWSSGYYGYTF	TGTGCCTGGAGTTCAGGGTACTATGGCTACACCTTC
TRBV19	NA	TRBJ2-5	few	CASSSTGIYSETQYF	TGTGCCAGTAGTTCCACAGGAATTTACTCGGAGACCCAGTACTTC
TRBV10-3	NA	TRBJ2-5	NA	CAISENLVRRDQETQYF	TGTGCCATCAGTGAGAATCTTGTTCGACGGGACCAAGAGACCCAGTACTTC
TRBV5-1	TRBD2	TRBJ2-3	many	CASSWTSGADTQYF	TGCGCCAGCAGCTGGACTAGCGGAGCAGATACGCAGTATTTT
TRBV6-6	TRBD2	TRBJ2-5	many	CASSYSRLAGAQETQYF	TGTGCCAGCAGTTACTCCCGACTAGCGGGGGCGCAGGAGACCCAGTACTTC
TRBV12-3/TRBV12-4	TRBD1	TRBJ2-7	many	CASSLEYWGTEGIGEQYF	TGTGCCAGCAGTTTAGAGTATTGGGGGACAGAGGGGATCGGCGAGCAGTACTTC
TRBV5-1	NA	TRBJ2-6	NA	CASTSVGVAGANVLTF	TGCGCCAGCACCTCAGTTGGGGTCGCTGGGGCCAACGTCCTGACTTTC
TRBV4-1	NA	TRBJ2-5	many	CASSQVNGGETQYF	TGCGCCAGCAGCCAAGTTAACGGGGGTGAGACCCAGTACTTC
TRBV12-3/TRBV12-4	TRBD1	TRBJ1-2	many	CASSFLGTGDF	TGTGCCAGCAGTTTCTTGGGGACAGGAGACTTC
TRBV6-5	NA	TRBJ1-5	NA	CASSPSFGAGNQPQHF	TGTGCCAGCAGCCCTAGTTTTGGGGCTGGCAATCAGCCCCAGCATTTT
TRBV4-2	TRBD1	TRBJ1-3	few	CASSQDSRTGGLLDSGNTIYF	TGTGCCAGCAGCCAAGATTCCAGGACAGGGGGTCTCCTCGACTCTGGAAACACCATATATTTT
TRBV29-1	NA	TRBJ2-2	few	CSALGTGELFF	TGCAGCGCCCTAGGGACCGGGGAGCTGTTTTTT
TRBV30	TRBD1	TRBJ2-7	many	CAWKDRNSYEQYF	TGTGCCTGGAAGGACAGGAACTCCTACGAGCAGTACTTC
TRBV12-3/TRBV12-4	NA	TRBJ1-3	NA	CASSRRGSSGNTIYF	TGTGCCAGCAGCCGACGCGGGAGCTCTGGAAACACCATATATTTT
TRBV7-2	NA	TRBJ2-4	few	CASSLYGHIAKNIQYF	TGTGCCAGCAGCTTGTACGGCCACATAGCCAAAAACATTCAGTACTTC
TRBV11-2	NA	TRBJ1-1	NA	CASSLARSGTEAFF	TGTGCCAGCAGCTTAGCACGGTCCGGCACTGAAGCTTTCTTT
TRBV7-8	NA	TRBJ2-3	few	CASSLAGTTDTQYF	TGTGCCAGCAGCTTAGCGGGGACCACAGATACGCAGTATTTT
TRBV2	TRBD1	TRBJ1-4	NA	CASSEYGTGLATNEKLFF	TGTGCCAGCAGTGAATATGGGACAGGGCTTGCAACTAATGAAAAACTGTTTTTT
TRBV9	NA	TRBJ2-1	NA	CASSGGISRGDSHNEQFF	TGTGCCAGCAGCGGGGGAATCAGTCGCGGTGATAGCCACAATGAGCAGTTCTTC